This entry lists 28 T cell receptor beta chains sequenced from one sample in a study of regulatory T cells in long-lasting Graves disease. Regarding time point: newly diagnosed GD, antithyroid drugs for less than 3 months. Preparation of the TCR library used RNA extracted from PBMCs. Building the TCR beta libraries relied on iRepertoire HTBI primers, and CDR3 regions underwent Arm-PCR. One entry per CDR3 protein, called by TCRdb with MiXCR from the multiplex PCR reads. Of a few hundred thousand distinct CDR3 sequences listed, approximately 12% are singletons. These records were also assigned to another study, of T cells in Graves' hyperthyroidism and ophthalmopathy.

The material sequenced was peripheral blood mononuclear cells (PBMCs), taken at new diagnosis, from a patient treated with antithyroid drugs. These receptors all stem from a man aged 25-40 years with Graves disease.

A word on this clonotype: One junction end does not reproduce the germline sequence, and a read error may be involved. CDR3 in DNA: TGTGCCAGCAGCCCAGGACTAGCGGGGGGCAATGGGCAGTTCTTC. Translation: CASSPGLAGGNGQFF. V and J are TRBV11-3 and TRBJ2-3; TRBD2 matches 14 bases. The J call is in doubt because the DNA end fits TRBJ2-1 better. Germline loops: CDR1 SGHNT, CDR2 YENEEA. This CDR3 spans 15 amino acids.

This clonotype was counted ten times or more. The CDR3 nucleotides read TGTGCCAGCAGTTTATCAACTGCTGGGGCCAACGTCCTGACTTTC. Its translation is CASSLSTAGANVLTF. V gene TRBV27 combines with J gene TRBJ2-6; D is unclear. Trimming removed 0 bases from V and 2 bases from J, with 5 bases in between. Germline CDR1 MNHEY, CDR2 SMNVEV (reference sequence). The CDR3 is made up of 15 amino acids.

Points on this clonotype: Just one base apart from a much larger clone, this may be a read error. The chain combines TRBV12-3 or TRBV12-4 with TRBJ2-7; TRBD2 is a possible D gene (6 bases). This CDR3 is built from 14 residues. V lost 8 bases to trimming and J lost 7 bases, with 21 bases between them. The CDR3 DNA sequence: TGTGCCAGCCTTCGGGCGGGAACCTACAATGAGCAGTACTTC. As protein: CASLRAGTYNEQYF.

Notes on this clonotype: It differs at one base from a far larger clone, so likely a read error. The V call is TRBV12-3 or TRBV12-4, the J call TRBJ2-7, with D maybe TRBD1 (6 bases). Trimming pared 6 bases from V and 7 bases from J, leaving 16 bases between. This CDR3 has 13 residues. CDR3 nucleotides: TGTGCCAGCAGGACAGGCCAATACAATGAGCAGTACTTC. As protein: CASRTGQYNEQYF.

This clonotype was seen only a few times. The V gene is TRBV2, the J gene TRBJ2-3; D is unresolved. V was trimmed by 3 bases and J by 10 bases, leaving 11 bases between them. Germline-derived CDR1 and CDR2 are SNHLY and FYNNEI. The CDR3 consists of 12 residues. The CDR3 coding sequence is TGTGCCAGCAGTGATGGGTGGGGATCGCAGTATTTT. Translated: CASSDGWGSQYF.

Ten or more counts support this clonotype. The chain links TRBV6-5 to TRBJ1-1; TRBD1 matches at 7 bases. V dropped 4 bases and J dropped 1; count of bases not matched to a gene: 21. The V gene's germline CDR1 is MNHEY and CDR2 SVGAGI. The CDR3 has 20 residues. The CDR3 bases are TGTGCCAGCAGTTCTCTCGAGGGGGGACTACCGGGACAGAGGAACACTGAAGCTTTCTTT. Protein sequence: CASSSLEGGLPGQRNTEAFF.

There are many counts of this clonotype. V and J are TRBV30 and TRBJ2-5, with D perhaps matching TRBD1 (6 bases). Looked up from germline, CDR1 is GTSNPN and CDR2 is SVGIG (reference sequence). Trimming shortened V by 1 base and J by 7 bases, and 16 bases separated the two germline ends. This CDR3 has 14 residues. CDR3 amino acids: CAWSAGQFSGTQYF. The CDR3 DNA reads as TGTGCCTGGAGTGCCGGACAGTTCTCGGGGACCCAGTACTTC.

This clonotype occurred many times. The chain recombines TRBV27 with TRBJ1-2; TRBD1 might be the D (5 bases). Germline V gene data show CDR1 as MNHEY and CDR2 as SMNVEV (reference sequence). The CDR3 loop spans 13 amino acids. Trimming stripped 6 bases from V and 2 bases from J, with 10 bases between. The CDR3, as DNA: TGTGCCAGCAGCCTTAAGGGGAACTATGGCTACACCTTC. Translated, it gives CASSLKGNYGYTF.

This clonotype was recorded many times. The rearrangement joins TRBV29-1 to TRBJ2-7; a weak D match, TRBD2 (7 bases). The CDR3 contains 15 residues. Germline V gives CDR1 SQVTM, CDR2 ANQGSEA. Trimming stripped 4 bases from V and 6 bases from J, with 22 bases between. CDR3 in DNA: TGCAGCGTTGTTGTGCAGGGGAGGGGTAAAGGCGAGCAGTACTTC. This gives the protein CSVVVQGRGKGEQYF.

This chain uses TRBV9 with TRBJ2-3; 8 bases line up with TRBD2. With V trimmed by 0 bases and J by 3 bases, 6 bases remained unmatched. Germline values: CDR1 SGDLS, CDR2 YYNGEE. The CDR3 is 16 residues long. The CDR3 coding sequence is TGTGCCAGCAGCGTAGGGGAAGCGGGAGTTACAGATACGCAGTATTTT. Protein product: CASSVGEAGVTDTQYF.

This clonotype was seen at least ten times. CDR3 region: CSATKRGWGPSEDTQYF. The DNA of the CDR3 is TGCAGTGCAACAAAGAGGGGATGGGGCCCCAGTGAAGATACGCAGTATTTT. The rearrangement links TRBV20-1 to TRBJ2-3; either TRBD1 or TRBD2 may supply D (5 bases each). Germline values: CDR1 DFQATT, CDR2 SNEGSKA (reference sequence). This CDR3 is built from 17 residues. V dropped 6 bases and J dropped 5 bases, with 27 bases sitting between them.

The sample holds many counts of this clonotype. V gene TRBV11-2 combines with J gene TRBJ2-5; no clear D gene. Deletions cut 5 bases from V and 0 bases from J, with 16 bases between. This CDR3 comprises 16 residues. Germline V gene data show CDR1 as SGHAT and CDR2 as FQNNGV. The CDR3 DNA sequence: TGTGCCAGCAGCATTCGCCCTGGGGTGTACCAAGAGACCCAGTACTTC. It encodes CASSIRPGVYQETQYF.

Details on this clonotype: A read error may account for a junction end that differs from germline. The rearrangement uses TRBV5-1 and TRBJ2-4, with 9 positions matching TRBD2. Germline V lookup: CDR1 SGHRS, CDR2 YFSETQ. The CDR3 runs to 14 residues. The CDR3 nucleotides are TGTGCCAGCAGGGCGGGAGGGCCCGCAAACATTCAGTACTTC. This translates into CASRAGGPANIQYF.

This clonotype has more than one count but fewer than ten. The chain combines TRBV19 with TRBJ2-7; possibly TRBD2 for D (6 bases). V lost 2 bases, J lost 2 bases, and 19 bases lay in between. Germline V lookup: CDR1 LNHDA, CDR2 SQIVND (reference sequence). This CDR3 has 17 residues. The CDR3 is CASSIRALARGTYEQYF. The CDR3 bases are TGTGCCAGTAGTATACGGGCGTTGGCCCGGGGGACCTACGAGCAGTACTTC.

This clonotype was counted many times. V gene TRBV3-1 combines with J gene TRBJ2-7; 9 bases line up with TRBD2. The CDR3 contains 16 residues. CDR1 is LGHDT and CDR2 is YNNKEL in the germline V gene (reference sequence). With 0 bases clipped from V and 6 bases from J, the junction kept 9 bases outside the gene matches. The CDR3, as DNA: TGTGCCAGCAGCCAAGAATTGGCGGGAGGGAAGAGCGAGCAGTACTTC. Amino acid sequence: CASSQELAGGKSEQYF.

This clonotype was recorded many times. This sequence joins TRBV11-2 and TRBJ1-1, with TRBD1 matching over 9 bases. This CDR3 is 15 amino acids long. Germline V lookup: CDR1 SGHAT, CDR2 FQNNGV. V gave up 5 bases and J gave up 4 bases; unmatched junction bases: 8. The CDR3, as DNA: TGTGCCAGCAGCCCGAGGACAGGGGTTAGCACTGAAGCTTTCTTT. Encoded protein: CASSPRTGVSTEAFF.

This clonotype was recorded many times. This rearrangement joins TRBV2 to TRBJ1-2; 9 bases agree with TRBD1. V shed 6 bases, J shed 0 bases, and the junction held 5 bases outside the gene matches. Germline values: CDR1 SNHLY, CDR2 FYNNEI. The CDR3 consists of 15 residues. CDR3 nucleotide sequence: TGTGCCAGCAGAGAGGGACAGGGCACTAACTATGGCTACACCTTC. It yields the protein CASREGQGTNYGYTF.

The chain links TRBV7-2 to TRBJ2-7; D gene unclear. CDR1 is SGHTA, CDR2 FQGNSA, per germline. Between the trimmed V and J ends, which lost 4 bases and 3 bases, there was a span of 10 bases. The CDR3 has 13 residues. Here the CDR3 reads CASSWQGFYEQYF. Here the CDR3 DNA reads TGTGCCAGCAGCTGGCAAGGGTTCTACGAGCAGTACTTC.

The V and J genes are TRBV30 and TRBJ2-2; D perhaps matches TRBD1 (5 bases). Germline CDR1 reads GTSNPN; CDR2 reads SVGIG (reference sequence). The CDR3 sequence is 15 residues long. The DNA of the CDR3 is TGTGCTACTACAAAGGGGTACCTGAACACCGGGGAGCTGTTTTTT. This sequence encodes CATTKGYLNTGELFF.

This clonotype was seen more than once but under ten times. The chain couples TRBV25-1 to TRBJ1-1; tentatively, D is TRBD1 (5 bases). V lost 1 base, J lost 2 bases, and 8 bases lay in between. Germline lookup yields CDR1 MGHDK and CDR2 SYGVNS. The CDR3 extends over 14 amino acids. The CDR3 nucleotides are TGTGCCAGCAGTGAATGGGGGGTTAACACTGAAGCTTTCTTT. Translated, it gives CASSEWGVNTEAFF.

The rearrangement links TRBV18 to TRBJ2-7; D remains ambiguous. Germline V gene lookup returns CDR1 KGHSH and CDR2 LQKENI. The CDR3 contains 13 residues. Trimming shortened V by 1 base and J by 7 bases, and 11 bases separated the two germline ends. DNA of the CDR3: TGTGCCAGCTCACCACGGGGTTTGGAAGAGCAGTACTTC. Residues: CASSPRGLEEQYF.

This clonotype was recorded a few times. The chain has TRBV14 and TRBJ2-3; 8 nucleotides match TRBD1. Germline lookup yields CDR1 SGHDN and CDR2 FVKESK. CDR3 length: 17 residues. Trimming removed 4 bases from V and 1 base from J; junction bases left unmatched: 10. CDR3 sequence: CASSPHLGQGGTDTQYF. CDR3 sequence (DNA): TGTGCCAGCAGCCCGCACTTAGGACAGGGAGGCACAGATACGCAGTATTTT.

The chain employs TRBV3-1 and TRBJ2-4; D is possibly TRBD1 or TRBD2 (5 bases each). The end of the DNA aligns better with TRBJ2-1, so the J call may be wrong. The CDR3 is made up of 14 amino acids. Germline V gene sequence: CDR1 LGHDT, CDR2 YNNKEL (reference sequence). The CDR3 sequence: CASSQGGFGNEQFF. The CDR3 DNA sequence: TGTGCCAGCAGCCAAGGGGGGTTCGGGAATGAGCAGTTCTTC.

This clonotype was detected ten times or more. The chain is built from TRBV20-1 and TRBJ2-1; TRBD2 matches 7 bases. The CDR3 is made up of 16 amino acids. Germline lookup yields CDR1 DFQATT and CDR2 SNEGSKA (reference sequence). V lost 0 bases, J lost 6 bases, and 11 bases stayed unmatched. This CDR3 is CSARDARASGFNEQFF. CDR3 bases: TGCAGTGCTAGAGATGCCCGGGCTAGCGGATTCAATGAGCAGTTCTTC.

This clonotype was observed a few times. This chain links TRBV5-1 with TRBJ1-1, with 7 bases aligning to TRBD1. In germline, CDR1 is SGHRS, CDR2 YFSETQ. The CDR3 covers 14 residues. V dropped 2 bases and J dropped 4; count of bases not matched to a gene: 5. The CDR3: CASSLTGAGTEAFF. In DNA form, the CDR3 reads TGCGCCAGCAGCTTAACAGGGGCGGGCACTGAAGCTTTCTTT.

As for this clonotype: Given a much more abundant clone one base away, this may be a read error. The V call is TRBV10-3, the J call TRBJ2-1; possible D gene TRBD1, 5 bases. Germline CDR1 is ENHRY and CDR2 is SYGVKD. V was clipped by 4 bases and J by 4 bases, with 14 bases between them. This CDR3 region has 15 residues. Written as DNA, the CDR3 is TGTGCCATCAGTGTATTAGGGGCAGAGTACAATGAGCAGTTCTTC. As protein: CAISVLGAEYNEQFF.

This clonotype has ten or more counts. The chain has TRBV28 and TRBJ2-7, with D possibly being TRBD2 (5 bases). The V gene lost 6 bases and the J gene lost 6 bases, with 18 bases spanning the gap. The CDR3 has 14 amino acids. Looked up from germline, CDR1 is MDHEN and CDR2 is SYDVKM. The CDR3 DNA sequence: TGTGCCAGCAGCCCGGCCCGAGGAGGTCGCGAGCAGTACTTC. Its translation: CASSPARGGREQYF.

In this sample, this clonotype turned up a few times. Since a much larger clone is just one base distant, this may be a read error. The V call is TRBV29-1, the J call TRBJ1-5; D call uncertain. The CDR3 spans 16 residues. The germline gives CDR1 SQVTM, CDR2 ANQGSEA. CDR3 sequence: CSVEVQQQDSNRPQHF. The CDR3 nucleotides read TGCAGCGTTGAAGTCCAACAACAAGATAGCAATCGGCCCCAGCATTTT.